This T cell receptor (beta chain) was observed in a study of shared clonotypes between healthy human individuals. Looking at the study overall: Donors were a couple of women and three men aged 18 to 49. Per donor, three plates held CD4 naive cells, three held CD4 memory, two held CD8 naive and one held CD8 memory.

The naive CD8 population came from CD45RO-negative cells selected for CCR7, without terminally differentiated effector memory CD45RA+ cells. Authors' analysis steps: Sequence data from immunoSEQ were junction-only and lacked quality scores; consequently, filtering differed. Some clones are missing from TCRdb's copy, which holds only in-frame ones; the method was immunoSEQ multiplex PCR. V, J and clone size reflect that table, while D and trimming were determined from the DNA. The sample carries about 2,200,000 clones, approximately 94% recorded once. CDR1 and CDR2 from the germline V gene are SGHRS and YFSETQ. The CDR3 sequence is 19 residues long. Unmatched junction bases numbered 13, after V lost 4 bases and J lost 0 bases.

This sequence was found in a man between 18 and 35 years old in good health. Some clones in this sample may be carry-over from other donors' samples. The chain links TRBV5-1 to TRBJ1-1; 12 bases fit TRBD1. Sequenced: naive CD8+ T cells from PBMCs. CDR3 protein: CASSVPGQGANPMNTEAFF. For the CDR3, the DNA is TGCGCCAGCAGCGTCCCGGGACAGGGGGCGAACCCCATGAACACTGAAGCTTTCTTT.